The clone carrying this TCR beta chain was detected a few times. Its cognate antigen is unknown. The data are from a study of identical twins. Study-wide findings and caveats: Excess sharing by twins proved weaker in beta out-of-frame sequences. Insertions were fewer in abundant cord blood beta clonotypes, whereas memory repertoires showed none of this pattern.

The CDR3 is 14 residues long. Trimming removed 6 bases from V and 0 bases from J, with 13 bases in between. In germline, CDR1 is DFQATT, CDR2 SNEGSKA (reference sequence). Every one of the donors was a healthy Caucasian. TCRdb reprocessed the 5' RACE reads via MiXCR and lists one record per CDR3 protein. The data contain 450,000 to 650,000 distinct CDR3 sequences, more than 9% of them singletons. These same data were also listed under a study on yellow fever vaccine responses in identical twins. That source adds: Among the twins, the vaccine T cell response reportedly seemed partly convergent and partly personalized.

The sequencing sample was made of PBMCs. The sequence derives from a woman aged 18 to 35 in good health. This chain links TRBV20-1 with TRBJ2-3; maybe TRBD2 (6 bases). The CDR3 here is CSARPGTSTDTQYF. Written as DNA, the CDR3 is TGCAGTGCACGCCCAGGGACTAGCACAGATACGCAGTATTTT.